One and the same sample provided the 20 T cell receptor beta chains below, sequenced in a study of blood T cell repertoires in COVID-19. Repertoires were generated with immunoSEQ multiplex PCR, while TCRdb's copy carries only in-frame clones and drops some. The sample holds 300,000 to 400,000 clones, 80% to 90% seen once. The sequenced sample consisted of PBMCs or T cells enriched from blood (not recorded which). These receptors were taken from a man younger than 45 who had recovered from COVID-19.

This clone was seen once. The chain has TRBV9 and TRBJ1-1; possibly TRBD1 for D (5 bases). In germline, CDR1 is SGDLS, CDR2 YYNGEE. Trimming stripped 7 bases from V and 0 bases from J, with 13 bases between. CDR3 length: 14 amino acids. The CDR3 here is CASGRGSMNTEAFF. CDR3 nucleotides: TGTGCCAGCGGACGGGGGTCCATGAACACTGAAGCTTTCTTT.

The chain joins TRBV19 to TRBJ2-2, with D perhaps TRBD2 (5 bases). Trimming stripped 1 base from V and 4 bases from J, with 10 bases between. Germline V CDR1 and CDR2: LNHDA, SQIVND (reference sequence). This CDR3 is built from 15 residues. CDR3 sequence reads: CASSIVSAGTGELFF. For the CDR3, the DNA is TGTGCCAGTAGTATAGTGAGCGCGGGCACCGGGGAGCTGTTTTTT.

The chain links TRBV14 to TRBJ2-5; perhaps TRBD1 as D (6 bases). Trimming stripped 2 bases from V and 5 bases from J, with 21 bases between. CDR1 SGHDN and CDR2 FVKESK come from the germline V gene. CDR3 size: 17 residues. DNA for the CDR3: TGTGCCAGCAGCCAATTATATAACAGGGAACGGTTGGAGACCCAGTACTTC. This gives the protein CASSQLYNRERLETQYF.

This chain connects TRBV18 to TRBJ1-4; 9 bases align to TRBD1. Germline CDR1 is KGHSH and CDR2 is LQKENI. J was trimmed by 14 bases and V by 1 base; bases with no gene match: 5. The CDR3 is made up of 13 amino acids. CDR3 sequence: CASSPQEGTGLFF. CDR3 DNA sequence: TGTGCCAGCTCACCACAGGAGGGGACAGGGCTGTTTTTT.

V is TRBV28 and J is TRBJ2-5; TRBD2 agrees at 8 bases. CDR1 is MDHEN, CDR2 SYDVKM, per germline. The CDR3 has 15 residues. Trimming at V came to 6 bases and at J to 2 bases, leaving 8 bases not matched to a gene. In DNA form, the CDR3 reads TGTGCCAGCAGACCGACGGGGGGGGTTCAAGAGACCCAGTACTTC. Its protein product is CASRPTGGVQETQYF.

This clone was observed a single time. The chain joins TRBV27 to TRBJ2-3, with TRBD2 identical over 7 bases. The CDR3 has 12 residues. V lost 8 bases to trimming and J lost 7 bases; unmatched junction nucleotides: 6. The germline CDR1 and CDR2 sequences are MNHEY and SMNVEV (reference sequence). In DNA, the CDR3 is TGTGCCAGCGGGGGGGGAAGACATACGCAGTATTTT. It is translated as CASGGGRHTQYF.

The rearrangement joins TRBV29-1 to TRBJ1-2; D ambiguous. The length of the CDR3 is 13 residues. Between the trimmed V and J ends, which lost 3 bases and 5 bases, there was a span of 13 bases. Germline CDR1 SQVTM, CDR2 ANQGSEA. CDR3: CSVDWNSGYGYTF. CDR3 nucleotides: TGCAGCGTTGATTGGAATTCCGGGTATGGCTACACCTTC.

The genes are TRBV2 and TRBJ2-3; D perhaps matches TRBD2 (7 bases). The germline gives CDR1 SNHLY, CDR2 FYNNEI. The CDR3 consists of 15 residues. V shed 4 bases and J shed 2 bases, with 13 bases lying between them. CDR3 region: CASSASGGPTDTQYF. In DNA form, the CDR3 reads TGTGCCAGCAGTGCATCGGGGGGCCCCACAGATACGCAGTATTTT. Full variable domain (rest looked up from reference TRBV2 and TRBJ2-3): EPEVTQTPSHQVTQMGQEVILRCVPISNHLYFYWYRQILGQKVEFLVSFYNNEISEKSEIFDDQFSVERPDGSNFTLKIRSTKLEDSAMYFCASSASGGPTDTQYFGPGTRLTVL.

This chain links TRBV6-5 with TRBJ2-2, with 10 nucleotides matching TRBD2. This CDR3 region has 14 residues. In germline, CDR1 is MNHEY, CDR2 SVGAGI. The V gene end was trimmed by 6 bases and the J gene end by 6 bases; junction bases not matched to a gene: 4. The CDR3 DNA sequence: TGTGCCAGCAGCCCCAGCGGGGGGGCCGGGGAGCTGTTTTTT. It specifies CASSPSGGAGELFF.

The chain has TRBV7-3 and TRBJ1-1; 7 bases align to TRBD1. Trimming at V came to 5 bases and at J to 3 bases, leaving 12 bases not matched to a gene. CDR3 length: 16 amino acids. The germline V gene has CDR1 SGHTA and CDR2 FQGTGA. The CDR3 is CASSPKRTGVDTEAFF. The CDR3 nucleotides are TGTGCCAGCAGCCCCAAACGTACAGGGGTAGACACTGAAGCTTTCTTT.

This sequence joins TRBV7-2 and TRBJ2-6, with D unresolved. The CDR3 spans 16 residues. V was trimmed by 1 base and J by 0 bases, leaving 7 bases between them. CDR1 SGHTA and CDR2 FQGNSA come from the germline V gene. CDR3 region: CASSLESSSGANVLTF. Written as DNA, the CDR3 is TGTGCCAGCAGCTTAGAATCGAGCTCTGGGGCCAACGTCCTGACTTTC.

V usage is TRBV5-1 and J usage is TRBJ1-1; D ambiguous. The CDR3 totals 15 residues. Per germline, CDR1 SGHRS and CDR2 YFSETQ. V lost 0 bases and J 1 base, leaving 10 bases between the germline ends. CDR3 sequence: CASSLASLQNTEAFF. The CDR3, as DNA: TGCGCCAGCAGCTTGGCCTCACTTCAGAACACTGAAGCTTTCTTT.

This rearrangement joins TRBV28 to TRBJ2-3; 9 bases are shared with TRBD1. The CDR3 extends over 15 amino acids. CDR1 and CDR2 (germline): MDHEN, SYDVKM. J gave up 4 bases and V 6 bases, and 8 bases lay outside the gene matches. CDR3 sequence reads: CASRATGGRADTQYF. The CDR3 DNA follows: TGTGCCAGCAGAGCCACAGGGGGCCGGGCAGATACGCAGTATTTT. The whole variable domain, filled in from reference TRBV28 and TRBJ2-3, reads DVKVTQSSRYLVKRTGEKVFLECVQDMDHENMFWYRQDPGLGLRLIYFSYDVKMKEKGDIPEGYSVSREKKERFSLILESASTNQTSMYLCASRATGGRADTQYFGPGTRLTVL.

The CDR3 protein is CASSLYGTGRKLFF. The DNA of the CDR3 is TGTGCCAGCAGTTTATACGGGACAGGAAGAAAACTGTTTTTT. The chain recombines TRBV27 with TRBJ1-4; TRBD1 matches at 8 bases. CDR1 is MNHEY and CDR2 is SMNVEV in the germline V gene (reference sequence). The CDR3 is 14 residues long. Trimming removed 1 base from V and 10 bases from J; junction bases left unmatched: 5.

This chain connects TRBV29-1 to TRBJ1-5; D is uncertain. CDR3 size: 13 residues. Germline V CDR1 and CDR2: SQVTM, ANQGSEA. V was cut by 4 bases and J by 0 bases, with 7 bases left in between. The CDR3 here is CSVGHNSNQPQHF. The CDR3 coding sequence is TGCAGCGTTGGGCACAATAGCAATCAGCCCCAGCATTTT.

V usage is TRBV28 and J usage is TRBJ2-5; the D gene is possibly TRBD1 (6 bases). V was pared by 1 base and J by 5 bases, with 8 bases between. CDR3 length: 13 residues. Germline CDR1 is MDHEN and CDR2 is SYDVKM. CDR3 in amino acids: CASSLSGDETQYF. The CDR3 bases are TGTGCCAGCAGTTTATCAGGGGACGAGACCCAGTACTTC.

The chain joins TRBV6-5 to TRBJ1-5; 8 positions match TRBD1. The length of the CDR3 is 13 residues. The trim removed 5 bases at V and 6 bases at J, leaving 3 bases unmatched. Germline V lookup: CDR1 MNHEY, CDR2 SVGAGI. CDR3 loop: CASSMTGAQPQHF. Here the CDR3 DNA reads TGTGCCAGCAGTATGACAGGGGCTCAGCCCCAGCATTTT.

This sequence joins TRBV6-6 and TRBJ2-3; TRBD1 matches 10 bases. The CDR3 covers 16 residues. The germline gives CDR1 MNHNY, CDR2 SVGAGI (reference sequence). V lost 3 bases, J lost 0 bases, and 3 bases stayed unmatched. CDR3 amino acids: CASSYMGQGSTDTQYF. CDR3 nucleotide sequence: TGTGCCAGCAGTTATATGGGACAGGGGAGCACAGATACGCAGTATTTT.

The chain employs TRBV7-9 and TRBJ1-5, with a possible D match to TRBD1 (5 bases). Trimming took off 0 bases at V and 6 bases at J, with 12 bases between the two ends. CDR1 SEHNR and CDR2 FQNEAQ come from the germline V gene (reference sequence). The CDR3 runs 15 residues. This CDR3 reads CASSLAGDRGQPQHF. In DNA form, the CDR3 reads TGTGCCAGCAGCTTAGCCGGAGACAGAGGTCAGCCCCAGCATTTT.

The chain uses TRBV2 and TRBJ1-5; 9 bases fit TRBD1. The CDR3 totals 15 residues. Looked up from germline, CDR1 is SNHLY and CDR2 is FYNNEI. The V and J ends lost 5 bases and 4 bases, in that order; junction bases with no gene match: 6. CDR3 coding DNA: TGTGCCAGCAGTCCCGGACAGGGGCAGAATCAGCCCCAGCATTTT. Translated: CASSPGQGQNQPQHF.